This is a list of T cell receptor beta chains from one sample in a study of cytomegalovirus exposure and HLA in healthy donors. Clones were read by immunoSEQ multiplex PCR, and TCRdb kept only the in-frame ones, dropping some. The data contain 100,000 to 150,000 clones, around 76% of them singletons. Sequences were obtained from PBMCs. The receptors come from a woman aged 55 to 70 in good health and CMV-seropositive. Each CDR3 is given with its conserved first and last residue. The D gene is left open where the match is weak. The size entry is marked missing in some rows and otherwise reads once, few, many or a size class.

size	D	V	length	J	DNA	CDR3
.	.	TRBV30	12	TRBJ1-2	TGTGCCTGGAGCCCGTTGAACTATGGCTACACCTTC	CAWSPLNYGYTF
.	TRBD1	TRBV4-3	14	TRBJ1-2	TGCGCCAGCAAGCGGGACAGGGGCGACTATGGCTACACCTTC	CASKRDRGDYGYTF
few	.	TRBV13	12	TRBJ2-7	TGTGCCAGCAGCCGCATAGCGGAAGAGCAGTACTTC	CASSRIAEEQYF
few	.	TRBV7-8	13	TRBJ2-1	TGTGCCAGCAGCTTAGTCAAGGAGAGGGAGCAGTTCTTC	CASSLVKEREQFF
.	.	TRBV4-1	16	TRBJ1-2	TGCGCCAGCACCGGGGCCCTCGGGACACTGGAATATGGCTACACCTTC	CASTGALGTLEYGYTF
.	TRBD1	TRBV18	14	TRBJ2-3	TGTGCCAGCTCACCGTTTCAGGGGGCGGATAAGCAGTATTTT	CASSPFQGADKQYF
.	TRBD1	TRBV7-3	15	TRBJ1-1	TGTGCCAGCAGCCTGACAGGGGGGGGGATCACTGAAGCTTTCTTT	CASSLTGGGITEAFF
once	.	TRBV9	14	TRBJ1-4	TGTGCCAGCAGCGGGACAGCAACTAATGAAAAACTGTTTTTT	CASSGTATNEKLFF
.	.	TRBV19	13	TRBJ1-1	TGTGCCAGTTCCCAGACATGGAACACTGAAGCTTTCTTT	CASSQTWNTEAFF
once	TRBD2	TRBV9	15	TRBJ2-1	TGTGCCAGCAGCGCGAGGACTAGCGGGAGTGCTGAGCAGTTCTTC	CASSARTSGSAEQFF
.	.	TRBV30	14	TRBJ1-4	TGTGCCTGGAATGGGAGGGGTCCTAATGAAAAACTGTTTTTT	CAWNGRGPNEKLFF
.	.	TRBV15	15	TRBJ2-3	TGTGCCACCTCTTCGGACAGCCGGAGAACAGATACGCAGTATTTT	CATSSDSRRTDTQYF
.	.	TRBV5-8	13	TRBJ1-1	TGTGCCAGCAGAGGTCGGAGGTACACTGAAGCTTTCTTT	CASRGRRYTEAFF
.	.	TRBV7-3	14	TRBJ2-2	TGTGCCAGCAGCTTCGGGGTTAACACCGGGGAGCTGTTTTTT	CASSFGVNTGELFF
.	.	TRBV5-1	13	TRBJ1-1	TGCGCCAGCAGCTCGAACCCCGGTACTGAAGCTTTCTTT	CASSSNPGTEAFF
.	TRBD1	TRBV7-2	16	TRBJ1-1	TGTGCCAGCAGCTCCGGACGAACAGGGGGCCGGGCTGAAGCTTTCTTT	CASSSGRTGGRAEAFF
.	.	TRBV27	15	TRBJ2-2	TGTGCCAGCAGTTTATTTCAGGGTAGCACCGGGGAGCTGTTTTTT	CASSLFQGSTGELFF
.	TRBD1	TRBV19	16	TRBJ2-7	TGTGCCAGTAGTTCCGGGGCCGGGACAGGTCTTTCCGAGCAGTACTTC	CASSSGAGTGLSEQYF
.	TRBD2	TRBV15	16	TRBJ2-7	TGTGCCACCAGCAGAGAGGGGGCTGCTAGCGGGCCCGAGCAGTACTTC	CATSREGAASGPEQYF
.	.	TRBV4-2	15	TRBJ1-2	TGTGCCAGCAGCCAAGATCAGCAGGCAAATTATGGCTACACCTTC	CASSQDQQANYGYTF
.	TRBD1	TRBV5-1	16	TRBJ2-1	TGCGCCAGCAGCTGGAGGACAGGGGGCGCATTAGATGAGCAGTTCTTC	CASSWRTGGALDEQFF
.	.	TRBV19	14	TRBJ2-3	TGTGCCAGTAGTACCGGGTCCGGAACAGATACGCAGTATTTT	CASSTGSGTDTQYF
.	TRBD1	TRBV7-3	13	TRBJ2-1	TGTGCCAGCAGCCCGGACAGGGGGCGGGTTCAGTTCTTC	CASSPDRGRVQFF
.	TRBD2	TRBV7-3	17	TRBJ2-2	TGTGCCAGCAGCTCCTTTGCGGGGGGGAAGAACACCGGGGAGCTGTTTTTT	CASSSFAGGKNTGELFF
.	TRBD1	TRBV7-6	15	TRBJ2-1	TGTGCCAGCAGCAAAGAAAGACAGGGCCACAATGAGCAGTTCTTC	CASSKERQGHNEQFF
.	.	TRBV29-1	13	TRBJ2-7	TGCAGCGTTGAAGAAGGGAGTCCCTACGAGCAGTACTTC	CSVEEGSPYEQYF
.	.	TRBV18	15	TRBJ1-5	TGTGCCAGCTCAAGCAATGCACAGGGTCCGGAGCCCCAGCATTTT	CASSSNAQGPEPQHF
.	TRBD1	TRBV7-6	13	TRBJ1-2	TGTGCCAGCAGTAGACAGGGGAACTATGGCTACACCTTC	CASSRQGNYGYTF
.	TRBD2	TRBV10-2	18	TRBJ2-2	TGCGCCAGCAGCGGTCTAGCGGGAGGGCTGAGGAAAACCGGGGAGCTGTTTTTT	CASSGLAGGLRKTGELFF
.	.	TRBV7-9	15	TRBJ1-1	TGTGCCAGCACCGAGGGCAGGGGATTCAACACTGAAGCTTTCTTT	CASTEGRGFNTEAFF
few	.	TRBV27	15	TRBJ1-1	TGTGCCAGCAAGCCCTTAGGGGTGGGGTACACTGAAGCTTTCTTT	CASKPLGVGYTEAFF
.	.	TRBV15	14	TRBJ2-2	TGTGCCACCCAGGCAGGGGTAAACACCGGGGAGCTGTTTTTT	CATQAGVNTGELFF
few	TRBD1	TRBV5-1	14	TRBJ2-4	TGCGCCAGCAGCTTGGCCACAGGGGCGGACATTCAGTACTTC	CASSLATGADIQYF
.	TRBD1	TRBV5-1	16	TRBJ1-1	TGCGCCAGCAGCGTGGGACAGGGGTTCGCGGGTACTGAAGCTTTCTTT	CASSVGQGFAGTEAFF
.	.	TRBV6-5	15	TRBJ2-7	TGTGCCAGCAGTCCCCGACCGGACAGCACCTACGAGCAGTACTTC	CASSPRPDSTYEQYF
.	.	TRBV7-2	13	TRBJ2-1	TGTGCCAGCAGCCGGAACAGGGACAATGAGCAGTTCTTC	CASSRNRDNEQFF
.	.	TRBV7-9	11	TRBJ2-1	TGTGCCAGCAGCTTAGGGCATGAGCAGTTCTTC	CASSLGHEQFF
.	TRBD1	TRBV11-3	16	TRBJ2-6	TGTGCCAGCAGAGGACAGGAGGCCTCTGGGGCCAACGTCCTGACTTTC	CASRGQEASGANVLTF
.	.	TRBV19	15	TRBJ2-7	TGTGCCAGTAGTCCTACAAGACTTAGCTCCTACGAGCAGTACTTC	CASSPTRLSSYEQYF
once	.	TRBV7-2	14	TRBJ1-2	TGTGCCAGCAGCTTAGAGGGGTATGGCTATGGCTACACCTTC	CASSLEGYGYGYTF
.	TRBD2	TRBV9	16	TRBJ2-3	TGTGCCAGCAGCGTAGGGATTAGCGGGGACACAGATACGCAGTATTTT	CASSVGISGDTDTQYF
.	.	TRBV6-5	14	TRBJ1-2	TGTGCCAGCAGTTACTCGATTCAAGGAGGGGGCTACACCTTC	CASSYSIQGGGYTF